One and the same sample provided the 25 T cell receptor beta chains below, sequenced in a study of blood T cell repertoires in COVID-19. Here immunoSEQ multiplex PCR was the method, and the copy in TCRdb shows in-frame clones only, minus some. The sample includes around 400,000 clones, roughly 90% of them seen just once. Sequencing used PBMCs or T cells enriched from blood (not recorded which). These receptor sequences come from a woman between 40 and 55 years old who had been exposed to COVID-19.

The V gene is TRBV3-1 (or the pseudogene TRBV3-2), the J gene TRBJ2-1; 10 positions agree with TRBD2. J was trimmed by 3 bases and V by 3 bases; bases with no gene match: 2. CDR3 length equals 15 residues. From germline, CDR1 is LGHDT and CDR2 YNNKEL (reference sequence). In DNA, the CDR3 is TGTGCCAGCAGCCATCTAGCGGGGGACTACAATGAGCAGTTCTTC. This translates into CASSHLAGDYNEQFF.

The V call is TRBV30, the J call TRBJ2-1, with TRBD2 matching 9 bases. Trimming removed 2 bases from V and 9 bases from J; junction bases left unmatched: 2. The CDR3 totals 12 residues. Germline-derived CDR1 and CDR2 are GTSNPN and SVGIG (reference sequence). This chain's CDR3 is CAWSPSGIEQFF. In DNA, the CDR3 is TGTGCCTGGAGTCCTAGCGGGATTGAGCAGTTCTTC.

The genes are TRBV3-1 (or the pseudogene TRBV3-2) and TRBJ2-5, with 8 positions matching TRBD1. Germline CDR1 LGHDT, CDR2 YNNKEL (reference sequence). This CDR3 is 14 amino acids long. Trimming at V came to 5 bases and at J to 3 bases, leaving 5 bases not matched to a gene. CDR3 loop: CASSGTGGKETQYF. CDR3 DNA sequence: TGTGCCAGCAGCGGAACAGGGGGAAAAGAGACCCAGTACTTC.

This rearrangement joins TRBV7-8 to TRBJ1-2, with TRBD1 identical over 9 bases. V lost 5 bases and J lost 7; bases outside the gene matches: 8. CDR1 is SGHVS and CDR2 is FQNEAQ in the germline V gene. The CDR3 is 14 residues long. In DNA, the CDR3 is TGTGCCAGCAGCACCCGGGACAGGGCTTTTGGCTACACCTTC. This encodes CASSTRDRAFGYTF. Looking up the rest from reference TRBV7-8 and TRBJ1-2 gives the full variable domain: GAGVSQSPRYKVAKRGQDVALRCDPISGHVSLFWYQQALGQGPEFLTYFQNEAQLDKSGLPSDRFFAERPEGSVSTLKIQRTQQEDSAVYLCASSTRDRAFGYTFGSGTRLTVV.

This sequence joins TRBV5-1 and TRBJ1-2, with D possibly matching TRBD1 (5 bases). The CDR3 runs 15 residues. V lost 0 bases to trimming and J lost 7 bases, with 16 bases between them. Germline assignment: CDR1 SGHRS and CDR2 YFSETQ. The CDR3 is CASSLVGGDVGGYTF. The DNA of the CDR3 is TGCGCCAGCAGCTTGGTGGGAGGGGACGTTGGTGGCTACACCTTC.

This chain connects TRBV5-1 to TRBJ1-2; tentatively, D is TRBD1 (5 bases). Between the trimmed V and J ends, which lost 3 bases and 7 bases, there was a span of 10 bases. Germline assignment: CDR1 SGHRS and CDR2 YFSETQ. The CDR3 has 12 residues. The CDR3 loop is CASSSGTGGYTF. The DNA of the CDR3 is TGCGCCAGCAGCTCAGGGACTGGTGGCTACACCTTC.

The V call is TRBV4-1, the J call TRBJ2-2; tentatively, D is TRBD1 (5 bases). V dropped 1 base and J dropped 7 bases, with 10 bases sitting between them. Germline CDR1 is MGHRA and CDR2 is YSYEKL. CDR3 size: 14 residues. The CDR3 region is CASSQAGPGGELFF. CDR3 nucleotide sequence: TGCGCCAGCAGCCAAGCAGGGCCGGGCGGGGAGCTGTTTTTT.

This clone turned up a few times. The V gene is TRBV6-2 or TRBV6-3, the J gene TRBJ2-7; the match to TRBD2 covers 9 bases. CDR3 length: 16 amino acids. The V gene end was trimmed by 3 bases and the J gene end by 2 bases; junction bases not matched to a gene: 8. Germline loops: CDR1 MNHEY, CDR2 SVGEGT. This CDR3 reads CASSYKSGGPTYEQYF. CDR3 nucleotides: TGTGCCAGCAGTTATAAAAGCGGGGGGCCGACCTACGAGCAGTACTTC.

This clone was observed a single time. V and J are TRBV9 and TRBJ2-1; TRBD2 matches at 14 bases. Germline V gives CDR1 SGDLS, CDR2 YYNGEE. The CDR3 runs to 15 residues. V was pared by 3 bases and J by 10 bases, with 6 bases of the junction left unmatched. This CDR3 reads CASSGTSGRSGEQFF. The CDR3, as DNA: TGTGCCAGCAGCGGGACTAGCGGGAGGTCGGGCGAGCAGTTCTTC.

This chain connects TRBV7-3 to TRBJ1-1; a weak D match, TRBD1 (6 bases). The V end was cut by 1 base, the J end by 1 base, with 10 bases between. The germline CDR1 and CDR2 sequences are SGHTA and FQGTGA. The CDR3 length is 15 residues. The CDR3 region is CASSLNPGANTEAFF. Written as DNA, the CDR3 is TGTGCCAGCAGCTTAAATCCAGGGGCGAACACTGAAGCTTTCTTT.

V and J are TRBV6-4 and TRBJ1-1, with TRBD1 as a possible D gene (5 bases). Trimming took off 8 bases at V and 4 bases at J, with 20 bases between the two ends. Germline CDR1 reads MRHNA; CDR2 reads SNTAGT. This CDR3 is built from 15 residues. CDR3 in DNA: TGTGCCAGCGCCCCCCAGGGAGGGGTTAGCACTGAAGCTTTCTTT. Protein: CASAPQGGVSTEAFF.

The V call is TRBV12-5, the J call TRBJ1-3, with TRBD1 matching 8 bases. Trimming cost V 0 bases and J 0 bases; bases outside gene matches: 10. Germline V gene data show CDR1 as LGHNT and CDR2 as FRNRAP. The length of the CDR3 is 19 residues. CDR3 in amino acids: CASGLVYWGGQDSGNTIYF. The DNA of the CDR3 is TGTGCTAGTGGTTTGGTATATTGGGGGGGACAGGACTCTGGAAACACCATATATTTT.

This rearrangement joins TRBV6-5 to TRBJ2-1; D is perhaps TRBD1 (7 bases). There are 12 residues in the CDR3. V shed 6 bases and J shed 12 bases, with 15 bases lying between them. Germline CDR1 is MNHEY and CDR2 is SVGAGI. CDR3 DNA sequence: TGTGCCAGCAGCAACAGGGGAGGTGGGCAGTTCTTC. Translation: CASSNRGGGQFF.

The rearrangement joins TRBV7-2 to TRBJ1-2, with 10 nucleotides matching TRBD1. The ends lost 5 bases at V and 7 bases at J; junction bases unmatched: 1. Looked up from germline, CDR1 is SGHTA and CDR2 is FQGNSA. This CDR3 spans 12 amino acids. The CDR3 spells CASSRTGGGYTF. The CDR3 DNA follows: TGTGCCAGCAGCCGGACAGGGGGTGGCTACACCTTC.

The J gene is TRBJ2-7, the V gene TRBV5-4; 10 bases match TRBD1. Germline CDR1 is SGHNT and CDR2 is YYREEE (reference sequence). The trim removed 3 bases at V and 5 bases at J, leaving 8 bases unmatched. CDR3 length: 15 residues. CDR3 protein: CASSSPGQGWNEQYF. CDR3 coding DNA: TGTGCCAGCAGCTCGCCGGGACAGGGGTGGAACGAGCAGTACTTC.

The chain carries TRBV30 and TRBJ2-7; the D gene is possibly TRBD1 (5 bases). The germline V gene encodes CDR1 GTSNPN and CDR2 SVGIG (reference sequence). The CDR3 has 14 residues. Trimming removed 3 bases from V and 2 bases from J, with 14 bases in between. CDR3 sequence reads: CAWRGRGGTYEQYF. The CDR3 DNA follows: TGTGCCTGGAGAGGTAGGGGTGGAACCTACGAGCAGTACTTC.

This sequence joins TRBV3-1 (or the pseudogene TRBV3-2) and TRBJ1-2; TRBD1 might be the D (6 bases). Germline CDR1 is LGHDT and CDR2 is YNNKEL (reference sequence). The CDR3 covers 15 residues. V lost 4 bases and J lost 6, with 18 bases in between. In nucleotides, the CDR3 is TGTGCCAGCAGCCGGACGGCGGGGGCAGGGGATGGCTACACCTTC. Translation: CASSRTAGAGDGYTF.

V is TRBV24-1 and J is TRBJ2-1, with a possible D match to TRBD1 (5 bases). This CDR3 region has 16 residues. Trimming stripped 3 bases from V and 3 bases from J, with 14 bases between. Germline-derived CDR1 and CDR2 are KGHDR and SFDVKD. The CDR3 protein is CATSDALTDSYNEQFF. The CDR3 nucleotides read TGTGCCACCAGTGATGCACTCACCGACAGCTACAATGAGCAGTTCTTC.

This chain joins TRBV5-6 and TRBJ2-5; D remains ambiguous. Trimming stripped 0 bases from V and 5 bases from J, with 14 bases between. CDR3 length: 15 residues. CDR1 is SGHDT, CDR2 YYEEEE, per germline. The CDR3 DNA follows: TGTGCCAGCAGCTTGGTTCGGGTAGGATTGGAGACCCAGTACTTC. This codes for CASSLVRVGLETQYF.

This chain uses TRBV2 with TRBJ1-5; D perhaps matches TRBD1 (5 bases). Germline CDR1 is SNHLY and CDR2 is FYNNEI. V shed 3 bases and J shed 4 bases, with 7 bases lying between them. The CDR3 has 13 amino acids. The CDR3 DNA is TGTGCCAGCAGTGACAGGGTAAATCAGCCCCAGCATTTT. Its protein is CASSDRVNQPQHF.

The chain is built from TRBV5-4 and TRBJ2-1, with 11 bases identical to TRBD1. Germline loops: CDR1 SGHNT, CDR2 YYREEE (reference sequence). The CDR3 spans 15 residues. With 2 bases clipped from V and 7 bases from J, the junction kept 5 bases outside the gene matches. The CDR3, as DNA: TGTGCCAGCAGCTTAGGACAGGGGGCAGGGAATGAGCAGTTCTTC. Protein sequence: CASSLGQGAGNEQFF.

The gene calls are TRBV11-2 and TRBJ1-5; TRBD1 matches at 7 bases. CDR3 length: 17 residues. The V gene's germline CDR1 is SGHAT and CDR2 FQNNGV. The J segment lost 1 base and the V segment lost 0 bases, leaving 6 bases of the junction unmatched. CDR3 nucleotide sequence: TGTGCCAGCAGCTTAGACAGACAGGGCGGGAGCAATCAGCCCCAGCATTTT. Its translation: CASSLDRQGGSNQPQHF.

J is TRBJ1-1 and V is TRBV3-1 (or the pseudogene TRBV3-2); D is unresolved. This CDR3 comprises 14 residues. The V end was cut by 0 bases, the J end by 9 bases, with 14 bases between. The germline V gene has CDR1 LGHDT and CDR2 YNNKEL (reference sequence). The CDR3 here is CASSQEWAGDQAFF. CDR3 nucleotide sequence: TGTGCCAGCAGCCAAGAATGGGCAGGTGACCAAGCTTTCTTT.

The chain combines TRBV7-9 with TRBJ1-3; possible D gene TRBD1, 5 bases. Per germline, CDR1 SEHNR and CDR2 FQNEAQ (reference sequence). Deletions cut 1 base from V and 9 bases from J, with 19 bases between. This CDR3 is built from 16 residues. The CDR3 DNA follows: TGTGCCAGCAGCTTAGTTCATAATACGGGGGTCGGCACCATATATTTT. It specifies CASSLVHNTGVGTIYF.

V usage is TRBV7-2 and J usage is TRBJ1-1, with 8 bases matching TRBD1. The CDR3 contains 12 residues. The V gene end was trimmed by 5 bases and the J gene end by 9 bases; junction bases not matched to a gene: 5. CDR1 is SGHTA, CDR2 FQGNSA, per germline. CDR3 loop: CASSQGARQAFF. DNA of the CDR3: TGTGCCAGCAGCCAGGGGGCCCGCCAAGCTTTCTTT.